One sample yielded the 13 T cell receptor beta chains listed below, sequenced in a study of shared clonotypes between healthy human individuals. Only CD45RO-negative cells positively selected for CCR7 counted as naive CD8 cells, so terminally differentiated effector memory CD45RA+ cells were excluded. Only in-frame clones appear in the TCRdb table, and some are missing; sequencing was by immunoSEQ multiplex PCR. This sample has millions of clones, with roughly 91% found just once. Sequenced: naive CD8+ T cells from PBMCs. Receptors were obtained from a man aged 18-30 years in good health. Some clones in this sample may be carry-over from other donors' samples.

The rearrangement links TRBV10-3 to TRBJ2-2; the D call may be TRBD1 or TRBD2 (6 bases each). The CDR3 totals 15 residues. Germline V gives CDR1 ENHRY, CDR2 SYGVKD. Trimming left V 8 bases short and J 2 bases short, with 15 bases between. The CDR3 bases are TGTGCCATCGAGGGGGGACACCCTAACACCGGGGAGCTGTTTTTT. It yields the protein CAIEGGHPNTGELFF.

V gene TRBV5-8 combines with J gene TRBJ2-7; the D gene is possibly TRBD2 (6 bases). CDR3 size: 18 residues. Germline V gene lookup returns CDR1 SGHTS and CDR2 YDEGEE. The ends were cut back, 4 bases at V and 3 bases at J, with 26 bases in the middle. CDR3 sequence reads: CASSPWEEALLGGYEQYF. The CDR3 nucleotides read TGTGCCAGCAGCCCCTGGGAGGAGGCACTATTAGGCGGCTACGAGCAGTACTTC.

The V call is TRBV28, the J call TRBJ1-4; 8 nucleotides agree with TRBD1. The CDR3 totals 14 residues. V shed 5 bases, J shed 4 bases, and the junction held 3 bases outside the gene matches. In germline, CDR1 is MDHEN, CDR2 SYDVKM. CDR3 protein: CASSDRGNNEKLFF. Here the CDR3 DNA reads TGTGCCAGCAGTGACAGGGGAAATAATGAAAAACTGTTTTTT.

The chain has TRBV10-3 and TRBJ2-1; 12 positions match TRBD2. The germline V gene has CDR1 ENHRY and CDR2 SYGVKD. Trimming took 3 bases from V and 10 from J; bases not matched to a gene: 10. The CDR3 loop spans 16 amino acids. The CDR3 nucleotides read TGTGCCATCAGTGAACCCGGGACTAGCGGGTTCGGCGAGCAGTTCTTC. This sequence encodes CAISEPGTSGFGEQFF.

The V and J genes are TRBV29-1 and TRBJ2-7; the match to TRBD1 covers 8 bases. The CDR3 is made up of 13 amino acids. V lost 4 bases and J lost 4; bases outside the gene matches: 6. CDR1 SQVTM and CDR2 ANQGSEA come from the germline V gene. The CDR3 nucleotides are TGCAGCGTTGGGGGACAGGTCGATTACGAGCAGTACTTC. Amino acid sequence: CSVGGQVDYEQYF.

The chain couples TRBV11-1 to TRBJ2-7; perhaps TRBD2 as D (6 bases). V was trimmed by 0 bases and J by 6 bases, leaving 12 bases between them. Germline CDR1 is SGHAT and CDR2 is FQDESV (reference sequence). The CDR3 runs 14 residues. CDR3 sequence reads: CASSLANQGGEQYF. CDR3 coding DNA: TGTGCCAGCAGCTTAGCCAACCAGGGAGGCGAGCAGTACTTC. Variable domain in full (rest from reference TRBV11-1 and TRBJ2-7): EAEVAQSPRYKITEKSQAVAFWCDPISGHATLYWYRQILGQGPELLVQFQDESVVDDSQLPKDRFSAERLKGVDSTLKIQPAELGDSAMYLCASSLANQGGEQYFGPGTRLTVT.

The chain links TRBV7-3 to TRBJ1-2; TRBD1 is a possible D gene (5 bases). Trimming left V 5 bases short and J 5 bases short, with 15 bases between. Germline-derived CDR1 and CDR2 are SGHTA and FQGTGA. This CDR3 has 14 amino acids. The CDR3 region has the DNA TGTGCCAGCAGCCAAACCGGGGGAGCGTATGGCTACACCTTC. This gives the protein CASSQTGGAYGYTF.

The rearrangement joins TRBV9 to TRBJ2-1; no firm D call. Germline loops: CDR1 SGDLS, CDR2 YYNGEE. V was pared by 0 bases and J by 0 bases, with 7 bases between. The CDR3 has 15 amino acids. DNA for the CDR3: TGTGCCAGCAGCGTAGGCCTCATCTCCTACAATGAGCAGTTCTTC. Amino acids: CASSVGLISYNEQFF.

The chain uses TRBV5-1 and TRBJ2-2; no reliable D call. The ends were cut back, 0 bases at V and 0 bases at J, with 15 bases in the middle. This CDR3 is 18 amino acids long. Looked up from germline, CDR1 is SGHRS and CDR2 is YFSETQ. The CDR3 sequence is CASSLVEGYRSNTGELFF. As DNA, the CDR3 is TGCGCCAGCAGCTTGGTAGAAGGGTACCGTTCGAACACCGGGGAGCTGTTTTTT. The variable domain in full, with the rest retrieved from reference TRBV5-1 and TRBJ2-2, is KAGVTQTPRYLIKTRGQQVTLSCSPISGHRSVSWYQQTPGQGLQFLFEYFSETQRNKGNFPGRFSGRQFSNSRSEMNVSTLELGDSALYLCASSLVEGYRSNTGELFFGEGSRLTVL.

The DNA of the CDR3 is TGCAGCGCACGGACAGGGTTCGAGCAGTACTTC. This sequence encodes CSARTGFEQYF. The V call is TRBV29-1, the J call TRBJ2-7; 8 bases are shared with TRBD1. The CDR3 contains 11 residues. J gave up 6 bases and V 7 bases, and 5 bases lay outside the gene matches. The germline V gene encodes CDR1 SQVTM and CDR2 ANQGSEA.

This CDR3 reads CASSFDWNQPQHF. CDR3 nucleotides: TGTGCCAGCAGTTTCGACTGGAATCAGCCCCAGCATTTT. V is TRBV6-5 and J is TRBJ1-5; D is unresolved. Trimming took 4 bases from V and 4 from J, leaving 8 bases between them. The V gene's germline CDR1 is MNHEY and CDR2 SVGAGI. The CDR3 runs 13 residues.

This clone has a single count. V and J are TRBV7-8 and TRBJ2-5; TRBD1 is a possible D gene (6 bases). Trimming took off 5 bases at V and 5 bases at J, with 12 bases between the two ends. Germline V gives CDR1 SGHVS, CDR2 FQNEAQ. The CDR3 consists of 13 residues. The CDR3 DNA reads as TGTGCCAGCAGCCCAGCAGGGGAGGAGACCCAGTACTTC. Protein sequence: CASSPAGEETQYF.

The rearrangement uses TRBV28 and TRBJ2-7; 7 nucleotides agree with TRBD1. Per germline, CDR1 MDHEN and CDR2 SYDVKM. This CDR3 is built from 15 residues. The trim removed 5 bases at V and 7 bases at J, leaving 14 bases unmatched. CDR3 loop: CASSLARTGPWEQYF. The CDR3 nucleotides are TGTGCCAGCAGTCTCGCCCGGACAGGACCTTGGGAGCAGTACTTC.